This T cell receptor beta chain derives from a study of blood T cells in healthy people across ages (dated by TCRdb to 2013 to 2016). Regarding the complete study: In model experiments, template switching captured about one uniquely barcoded TCR beta cDNA molecule for every two T cells. The study measured age-related changes in TCR beta repertoire diversity using deep sequencing normalized with unique cDNA molecular identifiers. Four age groups were formed from the donors: young (average roughly 16 years), middle-aged (roughly 38), aged (under 70) and long-lived (about 80). To avoid experimental bias, donors of different ages were spread randomly across the sequencing lanes. For two donors (one aged 18 to 30 and one aged 80 or older), the study analyzed two additional independent replicas of 1 million unique cDNA reads from the same blood draw. Paper-wide results and their limitations: A strong correlation was found between observed TCR beta diversity and the percentage of naive T cells measured by flow cytometry. Estimates of total diversity based on one million sequenced T cells were regarded as lower bounds and as underestimates. As age increased, observed TCR beta diversity per million T cells dropped in a roughly linear way, and a significant reduction was already evident by age about 40. Because donor CMV infection status was unknown, age-related changes in expanded clonotypes were potentially confounded. Compared with the aged group, more naive CD4+ T cells, fewer expanded clones and increased TCR diversity were shown by the long-lived group, suggesting age selection. Conclusive comparison of naive and antigen-experienced compartments was prevented by the profiling of bulk unsorted PBMCs.

Comment on this clonotype: It lacks a known antigen. No quality values exist for individual bases; no much larger clone is one base distant.

Library preparation was by 5' RACE. TCRdb records Illumina HiSeq 2500 as the sequencer. A second PCR of about 7 to 12 cycles was run with a J-beta primer mix and a sample-barcoded 5' primer. A unique molecular identifier was introduced onto each TCR beta cDNA molecule by a template-switch 5' adaptor carrying 12 random nucleotides. Each sample yielded at least 2.5 million CDR3-containing paired-end reads. First-strand cDNA synthesis was performed from all RNA using the Mint cDNA synthesis kit, with priming by a TRBC-specific oligonucleotide. Following uracil-DNA glycosylase treatment, all cDNA underwent a first 18-cycle PCR with the universal primers M1SS and BC2_uni_R. Turning to the authors' computational methods: Each sample was normalized by randomly selecting 1 million high-quality reads, each carrying a distinct molecular identifier. Instead of being binned into consensus sequences, reads with shared molecular identifiers were discarded. MiTCR, run with a Q25 quality threshold and the strictest error-elimination algorithm, handled CDR3 identification, clonotype clustering and error correction. A nonparametric unseen species model with Euler transformation was used to estimate lower-bound total TCR beta diversity. The public sequencing data were trimmed at Q25 with fastp and processed into clonotypes with MiXCR by TCRdb, which kept only in-frame beta chains. Each entry merges the rows of one CDR3 protein and shows their most common DNA and genes. TCRdb, not the authors, supplied the V and J calls. The table for this sample lists 1,500,000 or so distinct CDR3 sequences; 35% to 45% of them were counted only once. Around 4% of the sample lies in the top ten.

The donors were under 40 Caucasian individuals from Russia, aged roughly 6 to 90 years, who were systemically healthy. Each donor gave 8 to 10 milliliters of peripheral blood, drawn into EDTA-treated Vacutainer tubes. Ficoll-Paque density-gradient centrifugation was used to isolate PBMCs, with at least 7 million obtained per sample. Trizol reagent was used to extract total RNA from PBMCs, with at least 6 micrograms per sample. Naive CD45RAhigh/CD27high T cell percentages were measured by flow cytometry on a PBMC aliquot from every donor. The CDR3 has 13 amino acids, counting the end cysteine and phenylalanine. Only the CDR3 portion is preserved as DNA: 39 bases, with reading frame beginning at the first base. The germline V gene sets CDR1 to SNHLY and CDR2 to FYNNEI. The junction carries 12 bases between V and J, which are trimmed by 7 bases and 5 bases respectively.

The chain is assembled from TRBV2 and TRBJ2-1, with the D gene call left open. The receptor was derived from a woman younger than 35 in good health. The sample was blood. The CDR3 in this case is CASTEVWDNEQFF. Here is the DNA: TGTGCCAGCACTGAGGTATGGGACAATGAGCAGTTCTTC.